These 4 T cell receptor beta chains originate from one sample sequenced in a study of shared clonotypes between healthy human individuals. Naive CD8 cells comprised CD45RO-negative, CCR7-positively selected cells, excluding terminally differentiated effector memory CD45RA+ cells. Profiling relied on immunoSEQ multiplex PCR, and the TCRdb table lists in-frame clones only, not all of them. The table includes about 2 million clones, around 96% detected once. Sequencing used naive CD8+ T cells sorted from blood. The receptor set was obtained from a young man in good health.

The chain couples TRBV27 to TRBJ1-4; D unclear. Germline lookup yields CDR1 MNHEY and CDR2 SMNVEV (reference sequence). V was shortened by 5 bases and J by 7 bases, with 14 bases between the two germline ends. CDR3 size: 14 residues. The CDR3 reads CASSPVGGGEKLFF. In DNA, the CDR3 is TGTGCCAGCAGTCCCGTCGGCGGTGGTGAAAAACTGTTTTTT.

The V call is TRBV19, the J call TRBJ1-1, with D maybe TRBD1 (5 bases). The CDR3 spans 16 residues. Germline values: CDR1 LNHDA, CDR2 SQIVND (reference sequence). Deletions cut 0 bases from V and 4 bases from J, with 15 bases between. The CDR3 DNA reads as TGTGCCAGTAGTATAGATCTATTCTCCGGGGGCACTGAAGCTTTCTTT. Its translation: CASSIDLFSGGTEAFF.

This clone has just a few counts. The chain couples TRBV4-1 to TRBJ2-5; D unresolved. The CDR3 has 10 residues. V was clipped by 4 bases and J by 5 bases, with 2 bases between them. The germline V gene has CDR1 MGHRA and CDR2 YSYEKL. The CDR3, as DNA: TGCGCCAGCAGCCGGGAGACCCAGTACTTC. It encodes CASSRETQYF.

This chain joins TRBV27 and TRBJ2-3; no firm D call. Germline V gene data show CDR1 as MNHEY and CDR2 as SMNVEV (reference sequence). The CDR3 runs 15 residues. The V end was cut by 2 bases, the J end by 0 bases, with 9 bases between. CDR3 sequence: CASSLPERSTDTQYF. The CDR3 bases are TGTGCCAGCAGTTTACCGGAGAGAAGCACAGATACGCAGTATTTT.